A single sample gave rise to the 13 T cell receptor beta chains below, sequenced in a study of cytomegalovirus exposure and HLA in healthy donors. Primers: 60 Vbeta forward and 13 Jbeta reverse. Assay: immunoSEQ multiplex PCR; the TCRdb copy retains only in-frame clones and omits some. The sample holds about 130,000 clones, about 74% seen once. The sample was PBMCs. These receptors all stem from a woman between 50 and 59 years old in good health and CMV-seropositive.

Notes on this clone: The junction and the germline gene differ at one end; a read error may be behind it. The rearrangement links TRBV7-9 to TRBJ1-2; maybe TRBD1 (6 bases). CDR1 is SEHNR and CDR2 is FQNEAQ in the germline V gene (reference sequence). This CDR3 has 13 residues. Here the CDR3 reads CSSSLDRIGGYTF. As DNA, the CDR3 is TGTTCCAGCAGTCTCGACAGGATAGGTGGCTACACCTTC.

This rearrangement joins TRBV2 to TRBJ2-7; D remains ambiguous. Deletions cut 6 bases from V and 2 bases from J, with 14 bases between. This CDR3 contains 14 residues. Germline lookup yields CDR1 SNHLY and CDR2 FYNNEI. CDR3 residues: CASRVTEKTYEQYF. DNA of the CDR3: TGTGCCAGCAGGGTTACAGAAAAAACCTACGAGCAGTACTTC.

CDR3 nucleotide sequence: TGTGCCAGCAGCTTGGAATTGCGGACAGGGGGTTCCTACGAGCAGTACTTC. Encoded protein: CASSLELRTGGSYEQYF. The chain is built from TRBV5-8 and TRBJ2-7, with TRBD1 identical over 10 bases. CDR1 SGHTS and CDR2 YDEGEE come from the germline V gene. The CDR3 totals 17 residues. Germline trimming cut 0 bases from V and 1 base from J; bases unmatched to any gene: 7.

This clone was detected a few times. The chain combines TRBV18 with TRBJ1-1; D gene uncertain. The CDR3 runs 14 residues. The V and J ends lost 5 bases and 2 bases respectively, with 12 bases between them. Germline CDR1 is KGHSH and CDR2 is LQKENI. The CDR3 nucleotides are TGTGCCAGCTCATTGACTTCAACAAACACTGAAGCTTTCTTT. Its translation: CASSLTSTNTEAFF. The whole variable domain, remainder taken from reference TRBV18 and TRBJ1-1, is NAGVMQNPRHLVRRRGQEARLRCSPMKGHSHVYWYRQLPEEGLKFMVYLQKENIIDESGMPKERFSAEFPKEGPSILRIQQVVRGDSAAYFCASSLTSTNTEAFFGQGTRLTVV.

This clone came up once. The chain employs TRBV7-2 and TRBJ2-1; 15 nucleotides align to TRBD2. V shed 6 bases and J 9 bases; nucleotides not matched to a gene: 6. This CDR3 region has 15 residues. CDR1 and CDR2 from the germline V gene are SGHTA and FQGNSA. The CDR3 reads CASRPGLAGGGEQFF. The CDR3 DNA is TGTGCCAGCAGACCAGGACTAGCGGGGGGGGGTGAGCAGTTCTTC.

The chain recombines TRBV30 with TRBJ2-1; 13 bases agree with TRBD2. This CDR3 region has 18 residues. Germline values: CDR1 GTSNPN, CDR2 SVGIG (reference sequence). Losses at the gene ends were 0 bases for V and 6 bases for J; bases not matched to a gene: 11. The CDR3 reads CAWSVPSALAGGRNEQFF. CDR3 in DNA: TGTGCCTGGAGTGTACCCTCCGCACTAGCGGGGGGGCGCAATGAGCAGTTCTTC.

This chain uses TRBV2 with TRBJ2-1; 10 nucleotides line up with TRBD1. Per germline, CDR1 SNHLY and CDR2 FYNNEI. Unmatched junction bases numbered 6, after V lost 4 bases and J lost 6 bases. The CDR3 loop spans 15 amino acids. The CDR3: CASSAPGQGSNEQFF. The CDR3 region has the DNA TGTGCCAGCAGTGCCCCGGGACAGGGGTCCAATGAGCAGTTCTTC. Drawing the rest from reference TRBV2 and TRBJ2-1, the complete variable domain is EPEVTQTPSHQVTQMGQEVILRCVPISNHLYFYWYRQILGQKVEFLVSFYNNEISEKSEIFDDQFSVERPDGSNFTLKIRSTKLEDSAMYFCASSAPGQGSNEQFFGPGTRLTVL.

The chain joins TRBV7-2 to TRBJ2-7, with a weak D call TRBD1 (5 bases). V shed 1 base and J shed 6 bases, with 13 bases lying between them. The CDR3 runs 14 residues. Germline V gene data show CDR1 as SGHTA and CDR2 as FQGNSA. CDR3 sequence reads: CASSLDRTTTEQYF. CDR3 nucleotides: TGTGCCAGCAGCTTAGACAGGACCACTACCGAGCAGTACTTC.

This chain connects TRBV28 to TRBJ2-7; 9 positions match TRBD1. With 10 bases clipped from V and 0 bases from J, the junction kept 7 bases outside the gene matches. This CDR3 is built from 14 residues. The V gene's germline CDR1 is MDHEN and CDR2 SYDVKM. The CDR3 DNA is TGTGCCACCGCGGGACAGGGATACTCCTACGAGCAGTACTTC. Its protein is CATAGQGYSYEQYF.

The chain recombines TRBV7-6 with TRBJ1-5, with 8 bases aligning to TRBD1. The V segment lost 5 bases and the J segment 0 bases; nucleotides outside the gene matches: 6. The CDR3 is 16 amino acids. Germline assignment: CDR1 SGHVS and CDR2 FNYEAQ. The CDR3 region is CASSEGQALSNQPQHF. In DNA form, the CDR3 reads TGTGCCAGCAGCGAGGGACAGGCCCTTAGCAATCAGCCCCAGCATTTT.

The CDR3 DNA sequence: TGTGCCAGCAGTGTGGACAGAATTGGATCACCCCTCCACTTT. Translated: CASSVDRIGSPLHF. This chain joins TRBV6-5 and TRBJ1-6; TRBD1 might be the D (6 bases). V lost 5 bases and J 10 bases, leaving 15 bases between the germline ends. This CDR3 contains 14 residues. Germline V CDR1 and CDR2: MNHEY, SVGAGI.

V is TRBV29-1 and J is TRBJ2-3; 13 bases map to TRBD2. The CDR3 consists of 14 residues. Germline values: CDR1 SQVTM, CDR2 ANQGSEA. V lost 8 bases, J lost 1 base, and 3 bases stayed unmatched. The CDR3 region is CSYGTSGGTDTQYF. The DNA for the CDR3 is TGCAGCTACGGGACTAGCGGGGGCACAGATACGCAGTATTTT.

In the case of this clone: A read error may account for a junction end that differs from germline. This chain connects TRBV7-9 to TRBJ1-2; possible D gene TRBD1, 6 bases. CDR1 is SEHNR, CDR2 FQNEAQ, per germline (reference sequence). The CDR3 has 14 amino acids. The CDR3 is CSSSNRVQGDGYTF. DNA for the CDR3: TGTTCCAGCAGCAACAGGGTTCAAGGGGATGGCTACACCTTC. The full variable domain, rest sourced from reference TRBV7-9 and TRBJ1-2, is DTGVSQNPRHKITKRGQNVTFRCDPISEHNRLYWYRQTLGQGPEFLTYFQNEAQLEKSRLLSDRFSAERPKGSFSTLEIQRTEQGDSAMYLCSSSNRVQGDGYTFGSGTRLTVV.